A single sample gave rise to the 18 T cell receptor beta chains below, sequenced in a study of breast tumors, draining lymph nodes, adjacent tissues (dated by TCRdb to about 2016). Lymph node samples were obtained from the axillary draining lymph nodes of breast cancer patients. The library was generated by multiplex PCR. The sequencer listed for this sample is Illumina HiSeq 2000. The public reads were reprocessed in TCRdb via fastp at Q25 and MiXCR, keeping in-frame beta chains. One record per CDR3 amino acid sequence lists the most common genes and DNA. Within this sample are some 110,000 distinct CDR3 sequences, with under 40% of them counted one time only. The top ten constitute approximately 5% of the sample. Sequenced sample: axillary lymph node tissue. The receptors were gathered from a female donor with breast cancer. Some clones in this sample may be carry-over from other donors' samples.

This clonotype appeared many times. The chain's CDR3 is CASSLETGTYHYGYTF. The CDR3 DNA reads TGTGCCAGCAGTTTAGAGACAGGCACCTATCACTATGGCTACACCTTC. V and J are TRBV12-3 or TRBV12-4 and TRBJ1-2; a possible D gene is TRBD1 (6 bases). V was trimmed by 1 base and J by 3 bases, leaving 15 bases between them. The CDR3 length is 16 residues.

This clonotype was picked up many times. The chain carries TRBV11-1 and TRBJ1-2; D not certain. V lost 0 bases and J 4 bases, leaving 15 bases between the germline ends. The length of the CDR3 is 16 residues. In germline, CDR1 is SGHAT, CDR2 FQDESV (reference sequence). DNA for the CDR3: TGTGCCAGCAGCTTAGCGCGTGAGGGAAATTTCTATGGCTACACCTTC. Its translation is CASSLAREGNFYGYTF.

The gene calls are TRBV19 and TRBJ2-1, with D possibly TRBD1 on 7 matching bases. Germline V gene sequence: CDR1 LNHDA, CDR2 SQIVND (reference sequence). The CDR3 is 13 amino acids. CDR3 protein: CARVTGRNNEQFF. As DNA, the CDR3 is TGTGCTAGAGTGACAGGGAGGAACAATGAGCAGTTCTTC. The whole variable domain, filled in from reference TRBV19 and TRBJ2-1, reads DGGITQSPKYLFRKEGQNVTLSCEQNLNHDAMYWYRQDPGQGLRLIYYSQIVNDFQKGDIAEGYSVSREKKESFPLTVTSAQKNPTAFYLCARVTGRNNEQFFGPGTRLTVL.

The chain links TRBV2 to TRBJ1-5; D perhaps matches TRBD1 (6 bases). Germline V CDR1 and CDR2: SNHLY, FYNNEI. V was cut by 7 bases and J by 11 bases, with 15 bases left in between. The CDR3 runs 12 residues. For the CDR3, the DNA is TGTGCCAGCAAAGGAGGGGGTGTAGCCCAGCATTTT. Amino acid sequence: CASKGGGVAQHF. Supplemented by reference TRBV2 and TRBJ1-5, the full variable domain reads EPEVTQTPSHQVTQMGQEVILRCVPISNHLYFYWYRQILGQKVEFLVSFYNNEISEKSEIFDDQFSVERPDGSNFTLKIRSTKLEDSAMYFCASKGGGVAQHFGDGTRLSIL.

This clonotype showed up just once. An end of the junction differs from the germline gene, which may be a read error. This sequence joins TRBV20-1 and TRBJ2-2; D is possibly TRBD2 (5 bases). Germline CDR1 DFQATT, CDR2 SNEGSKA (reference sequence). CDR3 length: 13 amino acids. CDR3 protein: CSASIGNTGELSF. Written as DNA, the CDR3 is TGCAGTGCTAGCATCGGGAACACCGGGGAGCTGTCTTTT.

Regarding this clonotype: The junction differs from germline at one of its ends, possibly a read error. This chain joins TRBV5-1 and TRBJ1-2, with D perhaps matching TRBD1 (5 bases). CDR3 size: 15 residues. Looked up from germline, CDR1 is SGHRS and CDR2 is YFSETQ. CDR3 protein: CASSLGLVDGTGYTF. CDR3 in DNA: TGCGCCAGCAGTTTGGGGTTGGTTGATGGGACGGGCTACACCTTC.

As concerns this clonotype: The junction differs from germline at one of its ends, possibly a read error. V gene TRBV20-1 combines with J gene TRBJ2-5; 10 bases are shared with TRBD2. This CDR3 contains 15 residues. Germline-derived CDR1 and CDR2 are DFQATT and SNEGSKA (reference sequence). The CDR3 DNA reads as TGCAGCGCAAGACGAAGCGGGAGGGCCGAAGGGACCCGGTACTTC. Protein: CSARRSGRAEGTRYF.

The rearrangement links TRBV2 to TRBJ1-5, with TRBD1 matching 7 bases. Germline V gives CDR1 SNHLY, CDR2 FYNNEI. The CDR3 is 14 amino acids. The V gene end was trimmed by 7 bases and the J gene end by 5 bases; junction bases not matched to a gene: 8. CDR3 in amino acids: CASTTDRDYQPQHF. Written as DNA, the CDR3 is TGTGCCAGCACCACTGACAGGGATTATCAGCCCCAGCATTTT.

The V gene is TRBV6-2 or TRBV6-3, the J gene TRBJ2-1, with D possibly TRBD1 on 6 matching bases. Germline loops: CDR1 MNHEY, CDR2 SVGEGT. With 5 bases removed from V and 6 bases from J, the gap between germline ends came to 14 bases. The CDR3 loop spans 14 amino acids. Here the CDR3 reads CASSPNRVGNEQFF. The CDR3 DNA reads TGTGCCAGCAGTCCCAACAGGGTTGGCAATGAGCAGTTCTTC.

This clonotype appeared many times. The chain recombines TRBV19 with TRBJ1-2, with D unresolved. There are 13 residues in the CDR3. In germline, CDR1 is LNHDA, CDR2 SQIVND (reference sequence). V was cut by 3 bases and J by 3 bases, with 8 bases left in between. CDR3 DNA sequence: TGTGCCAGTAGTATGTTCGGGTACTATGGCTACACCTTC. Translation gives CASSMFGYYGYTF.

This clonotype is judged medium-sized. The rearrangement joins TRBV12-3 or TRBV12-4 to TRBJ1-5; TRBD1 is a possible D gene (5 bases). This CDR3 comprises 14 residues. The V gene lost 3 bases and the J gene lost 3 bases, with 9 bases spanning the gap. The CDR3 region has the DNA TGTGCCAGCAGTTTTGGGGGAGACAATCAGCCCCAGCATTTT. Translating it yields CASSFGGDNQPQHF.

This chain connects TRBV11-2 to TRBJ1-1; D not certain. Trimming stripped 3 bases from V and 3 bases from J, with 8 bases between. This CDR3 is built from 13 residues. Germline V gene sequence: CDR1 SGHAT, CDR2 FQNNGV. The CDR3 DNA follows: TGTGCCAGCAGCTTCCGGACGGACACTGAAGCTTTCTTT. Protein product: CASSFRTDTEAFF.

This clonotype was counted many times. DNA for the CDR3: TGTGCCAGCAGTTTCGGGGGCACGCTAGCGGGGGAGCAGTTCTTC. Translating gives CASSFGGTLAGEQFF. The chain couples TRBV12-3 or TRBV12-4 to TRBJ2-1; 9 positions match TRBD2. The CDR3 runs to 15 residues. V shed 3 bases, J shed 10 bases, and the junction held 10 bases outside the gene matches.

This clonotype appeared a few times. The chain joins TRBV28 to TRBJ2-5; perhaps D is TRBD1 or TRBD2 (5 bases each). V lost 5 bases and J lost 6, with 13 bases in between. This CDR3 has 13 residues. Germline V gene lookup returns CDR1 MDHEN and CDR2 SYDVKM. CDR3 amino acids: CASSQPGRKTQYF. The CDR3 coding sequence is TGTGCCAGCAGTCAGCCGGGACGTAAGACCCAGTACTTC.

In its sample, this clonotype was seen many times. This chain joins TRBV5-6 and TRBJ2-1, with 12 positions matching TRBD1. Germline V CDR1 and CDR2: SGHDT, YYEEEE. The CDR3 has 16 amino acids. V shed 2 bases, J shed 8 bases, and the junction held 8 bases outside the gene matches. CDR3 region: CASSFEPGQGAYEQFF. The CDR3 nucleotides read TGTGCCAGCAGCTTCGAACCGGGACAGGGGGCCTATGAGCAGTTCTTC.

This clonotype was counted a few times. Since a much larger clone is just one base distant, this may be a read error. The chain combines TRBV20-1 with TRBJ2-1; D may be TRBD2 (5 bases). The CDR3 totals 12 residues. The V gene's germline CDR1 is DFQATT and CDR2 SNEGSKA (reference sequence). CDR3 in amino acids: CRDLVSYNEPFF. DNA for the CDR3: TGCAGGGACTTGGTGAGCTACAATGAGCCGTTCTTC.

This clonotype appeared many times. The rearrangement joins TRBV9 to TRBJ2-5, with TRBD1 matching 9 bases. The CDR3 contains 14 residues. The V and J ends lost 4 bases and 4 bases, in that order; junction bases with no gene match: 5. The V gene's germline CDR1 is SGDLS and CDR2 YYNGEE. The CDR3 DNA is TGTGCCAGCAGCACTACAGGGGGCGGAGAGACCCAGTACTTC. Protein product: CASSTTGGGETQYF.

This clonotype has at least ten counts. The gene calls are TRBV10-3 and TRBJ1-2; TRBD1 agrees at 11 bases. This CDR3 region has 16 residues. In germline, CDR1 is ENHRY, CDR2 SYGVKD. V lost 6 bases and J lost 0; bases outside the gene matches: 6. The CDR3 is CAISEEGQGANYGYTF. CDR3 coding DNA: TGTGCCATCAGCGAGGAGGGACAGGGGGCTAACTATGGCTACACCTTC.